A single sample gave rise to the 6 T cell receptor beta chains below, sequenced in a study of OX40 agonist ivuxolimab in advanced cancers. TCRdb keeps only in-frame clones here, not all; method: immunoSEQ multiplex PCR. The sample shows about 58,000 clones, more than 75% of them seen only once. The sequencing here drew on CD4+ or CD8+ T cells sorted from blood, taken in a trial of the OX40 agonist ivuxolimab. Receptor source: an adult with an advanced solid tumor such as melanoma, head and neck, liver or kidney cancer.

This clone was seen once. The chain couples TRBV4-1 to TRBJ2-3; TRBD1 matches at 9 bases. There are 19 residues in the CDR3. CDR1 MGHRA and CDR2 YSYEKL come from the germline V gene. After removal of 3 bases from V and 0 bases from J, the junction contained 13 bases not matched to a gene. CDR3 residues: CASSQIQGAGIYSTDTQYF. In DNA form, the CDR3 reads TGCGCCAGCAGCCAGATACAGGGGGCAGGGATCTATAGCACAGATACGCAGTATTTT.

This chain links TRBV18 with TRBJ2-5; 9 bases map to TRBD1. The V segment lost 2 bases and the J segment 3 bases; nucleotides outside the gene matches: 4. The length of the CDR3 is 15 residues. Germline CDR1 is KGHSH and CDR2 is LQKENI. The CDR3 here is CASSPSTGGEETQYF. CDR3 nucleotide sequence: TGTGCCAGCTCACCAAGTACAGGGGGCGAAGAGACCCAGTACTTC.

This sequence joins TRBV5-1 and TRBJ1-6; D perhaps matches TRBD1 (5 bases). CDR1 SGHRS and CDR2 YFSETQ come from the germline V gene. V lost 0 bases, J lost 10 bases, and 11 bases lay in between. The CDR3 has 14 residues. CDR3 nucleotides: TGCGCCAGCAGCTTGGCCCCGGACAACTCACCCCTCCACTTT. This gives the protein CASSLAPDNSPLHF. The complete variable domain, with remaining parts taken from reference TRBV5-1 and TRBJ1-6, reads KAGVTQTPRYLIKTRGQQVTLSCSPISGHRSVSWYQQTPGQGLQFLFEYFSETQRNKGNFPGRFSGRQFSNSRSEMNVSTLELGDSALYLCASSLAPDNSPLHFGNGTRLTVT.

The rearrangement joins TRBV2 to TRBJ1-5, with unresolved D. Trimming cost V 1 base and J 3 bases, with 10 bases left between them. Germline V gene lookup returns CDR1 SNHLY and CDR2 FYNNEI. The CDR3 sequence is 15 residues long. The DNA for the CDR3 is TGTGCCAGCAGTGAAGGTAGCCTGATCAATCAGCCCCAGCATTTT. The encoded protein is CASSEGSLINQPQHF.

This sequence joins TRBV7-9 and TRBJ1-1; 8 nucleotides agree with TRBD1. CDR3 length: 14 amino acids. V was pared by 3 bases and J by 4 bases, with 4 bases of the junction left unmatched. CDR1 is SEHNR and CDR2 is FQNEAQ in the germline V gene (reference sequence). The DNA for the CDR3 is TGTGCCAGCAGCTTTAACAGGGGGACCACTGAAGCTTTCTTT. This gives the protein CASSFNRGTTEAFF.

The rearrangement joins TRBV18 to TRBJ1-6, with 7 bases fitting TRBD1. CDR3 length equals 18 residues. Germline V gene data show CDR1 as KGHSH and CDR2 as LQKENI. Trimming took 5 bases from V and 7 from J; bases not matched to a gene: 17. The CDR3: CASSTNQPGTVYNSPLHF. In nucleotides, the CDR3 is TGTGCCAGCTCAACCAATCAACCCGGGACAGTGTACAATTCACCCCTCCACTTT.